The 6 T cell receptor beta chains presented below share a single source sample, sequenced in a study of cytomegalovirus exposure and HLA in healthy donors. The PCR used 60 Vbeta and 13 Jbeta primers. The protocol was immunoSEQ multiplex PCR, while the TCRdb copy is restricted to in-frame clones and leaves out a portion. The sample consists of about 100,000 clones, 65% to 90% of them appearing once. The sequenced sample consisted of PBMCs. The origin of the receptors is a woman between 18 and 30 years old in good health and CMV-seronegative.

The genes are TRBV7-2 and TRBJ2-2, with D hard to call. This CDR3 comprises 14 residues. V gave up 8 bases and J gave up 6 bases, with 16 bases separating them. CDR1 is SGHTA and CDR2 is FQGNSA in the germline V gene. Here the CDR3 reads CASRGRLSAGELFF. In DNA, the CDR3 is TGTGCCAGCCGAGGTCGCTTGAGCGCCGGGGAGCTGTTTTTT.

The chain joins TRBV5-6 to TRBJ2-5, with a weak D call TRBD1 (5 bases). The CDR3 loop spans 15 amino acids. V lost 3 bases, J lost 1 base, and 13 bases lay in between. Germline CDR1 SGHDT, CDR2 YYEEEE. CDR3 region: CASSWPSDSQETQYF. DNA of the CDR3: TGTGCCAGCAGCTGGCCTTCCGACAGCCAAGAGACCCAGTACTTC. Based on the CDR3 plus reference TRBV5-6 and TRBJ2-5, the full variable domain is DAGVTQSPTHLIKTRGQQVTLRCSPKSGHDTVSWYQQALGQGPQFIFQYYEEEERQRGNFPDRFSGHQFPNYSSELNVNALLLGDSALYLCASSWPSDSQETQYFGPGTRLLVL.

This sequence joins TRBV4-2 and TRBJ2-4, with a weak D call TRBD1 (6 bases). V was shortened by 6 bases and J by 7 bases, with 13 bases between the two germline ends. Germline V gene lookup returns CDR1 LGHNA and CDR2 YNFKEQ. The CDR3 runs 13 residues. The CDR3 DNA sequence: TGTGCCAGCAGGTCAGAACAGGGCAACATTCAGTACTTC. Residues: CASRSEQGNIQYF.

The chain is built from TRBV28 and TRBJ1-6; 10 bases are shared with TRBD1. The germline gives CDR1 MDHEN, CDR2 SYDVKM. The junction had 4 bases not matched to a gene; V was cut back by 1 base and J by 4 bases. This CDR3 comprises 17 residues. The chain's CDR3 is CASSLFGTGEYNSPLHF. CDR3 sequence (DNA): TGTGCCAGCAGTTTATTCGGGACAGGGGAATATAATTCACCCCTCCACTTT.

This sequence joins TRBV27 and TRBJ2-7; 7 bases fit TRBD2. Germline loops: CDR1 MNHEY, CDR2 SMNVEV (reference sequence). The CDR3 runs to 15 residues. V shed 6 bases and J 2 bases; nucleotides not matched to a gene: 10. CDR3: CASSLGRGGTYEQYF. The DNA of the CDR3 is TGTGCCAGCAGCCTTGGGAGGGGAGGCACCTACGAGCAGTACTTC.

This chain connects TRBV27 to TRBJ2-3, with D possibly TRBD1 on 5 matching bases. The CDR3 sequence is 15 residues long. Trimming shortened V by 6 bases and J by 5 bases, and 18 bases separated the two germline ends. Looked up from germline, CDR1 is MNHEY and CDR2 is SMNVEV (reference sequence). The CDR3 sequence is CASRAWPGFKDTQYF. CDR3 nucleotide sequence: TGTGCCAGCAGAGCTTGGCCAGGGTTTAAAGATACGCAGTATTTT.